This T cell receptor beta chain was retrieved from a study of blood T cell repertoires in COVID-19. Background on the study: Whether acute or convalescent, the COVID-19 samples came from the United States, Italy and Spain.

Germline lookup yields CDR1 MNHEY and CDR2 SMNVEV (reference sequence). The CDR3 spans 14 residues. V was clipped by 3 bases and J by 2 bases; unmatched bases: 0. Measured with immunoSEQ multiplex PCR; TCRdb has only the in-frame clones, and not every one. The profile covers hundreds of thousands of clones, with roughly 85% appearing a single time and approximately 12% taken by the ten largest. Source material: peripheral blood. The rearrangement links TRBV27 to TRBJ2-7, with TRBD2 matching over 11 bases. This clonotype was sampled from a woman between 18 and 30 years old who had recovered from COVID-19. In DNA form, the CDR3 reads TGTGCCAGCAGTTTGACTAGCGGGGCCTACGAGCAGTACTTC. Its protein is CASSLTSGAYEQYF.